This entry lists 20 T cell receptor beta chains sequenced from one sample in a study of response to subunit inactivated influenza vaccine (dated by TCRdb to 2017 to 2018). The library relied on RT-PCR. For sequencing, an Illumina HiSeq 2500 was employed. Using fastp at Q25 and MiXCR, TCRdb reprocessed the public reads and kept productive beta chains. Each entry is one CDR3 protein sequence, shown with its most common DNA and genes. This sample has approximately 680,000 distinct CDR3 sequences in its table, and roughly 14% of those were observed once. Roughly 10% of the sample goes to the ten largest clones. Source: PBMCs from blood, taken less than 13 days after vaccination. These receptors were obtained from a man in his forties or fifties who received an inactivated influenza vaccine. Donor details come from another sample of the same person, matched by shared clones.

A few counts support this clonotype. The rearrangement joins TRBV5-1 to TRBJ2-1; 7 nucleotides line up with TRBD2. There are 16 residues in the CDR3. Germline V CDR1 and CDR2: SGHRS, YFSETQ. Trimming removed 3 bases from V and 0 bases from J; junction bases left unmatched: 6. CDR3 nucleotides: TGCGCCAGCAGCTCGTCGGGCGGGAGCTCCTACAATGAGCAGTTCTTC. Encoded protein: CASSSSGGSSYNEQFF.

The genes are TRBV28 and TRBJ2-3; 11 nucleotides match TRBD1. Germline V CDR1 and CDR2: MDHEN, SYDVKM. This CDR3 has 14 residues. The junction had 9 bases not matched to a gene; V was cut back by 10 bases and J by 6 bases. This chain's CDR3 is CATRTGGLGDTQYF. CDR3 DNA: TGTGCCACCCGGACAGGGGGCCTCGGGGATACGCAGTATTTT.

J is TRBJ2-1 and V is TRBV20-1; D not certain. V shed 1 base and J shed 0 bases, with 19 bases lying between them. Germline V gene data show CDR1 as DFQATT and CDR2 as SNEGSKA (reference sequence). This CDR3 comprises 18 residues. CDR3 loop: CSARVPSGSLSSYNEQFF. CDR3 bases: TGCAGTGCTAGAGTCCCCTCCGGGTCACTGAGCTCCTACAATGAGCAGTTCTTC.

The chain links TRBV12-3 or TRBV12-4 to TRBJ1-1, with TRBD1 as a possible D gene (5 bases). The CDR3 runs to 15 residues. Trimming left V 6 bases short and J 3 bases short, with 17 bases between. The CDR3 loop is CASSPSYRSHTEAFF. The CDR3 region has the DNA TGTGCCAGCAGCCCCTCATACAGGTCGCACACTGAAGCTTTCTTT.

This clonotype turned up a few times. The chain combines TRBV5-1 with TRBJ2-7; D is unresolved. Per the germline V gene, CDR1 is SGHRS and CDR2 is YFSETQ. V was cut by 0 bases and J by 3 bases, with 10 bases left in between. CDR3 size: 14 residues. CDR3 nucleotide sequence: TGCGCCAGCAGCTTGGGGGCCGATGGCTACGAGCAGTACTTC. It encodes CASSLGADGYEQYF.

This clonotype was seen only a few times. The chain employs TRBV28 and TRBJ1-5; D is ambiguous. Trimming took 0 bases from V and 6 from J, leaving 3 bases between them. In germline, CDR1 is MDHEN, CDR2 SYDVKM. There are 12 residues in the CDR3. CDR3 in DNA: TGTGCCAGCAGTTTATGGGCTCAGCCCCAGCATTTT. Translation gives CASSLWAQPQHF.

This clonotype was observed once. The rearrangement joins TRBV29-1 to TRBJ2-2; D may be TRBD2 (5 bases). The CDR3 totals 16 residues. The germline CDR1 and CDR2 sequences are SQVTM and ANQGSEA. Trimming removed 4 bases at V and 1 base at J, with 16 bases between. In nucleotides, the CDR3 is TGCAGCGTTGTAAGAGTTGAGGGCCGGAACACCGGGGAGCTGTTTTTT. It codes for CSVVRVEGRNTGELFF.

This clonotype appeared a few times. This chain links TRBV12-3 or TRBV12-4 with TRBJ2-5, with a tentative D call TRBD2 (6 bases). The CDR3 has 14 amino acids. V was cut by 5 bases and J by 5 bases, with 15 bases left in between. Written as DNA, the CDR3 is TGTGCCAGCAGTATCGGGACTTTGGGCGAGACCCAGTACTTC. It translates to CASSIGTLGETQYF.

This rearrangement joins TRBV3-1 to TRBJ1-6; 10 bases fit TRBD1. After removal of 4 bases from V and 8 bases from J, the junction contained 2 bases not matched to a gene. CDR3 length equals 14 residues. Germline V CDR1 and CDR2: LGHDT, YNNKEL (reference sequence). CDR3 region: CASSRQGAYSPLHF. CDR3 sequence (DNA): TGTGCCAGCAGCCGACAGGGGGCGTATTCACCCCTCCACTTT.

This clonotype was seen a few times. The CDR3 DNA follows: TGCGCCAGCAGCCAAGTCCTTACCGAGGTGGGCTACACCTTC. This translates into CASSQVLTEVGYTF. V usage is TRBV4-3 and J usage is TRBJ1-2, with D unclear. CDR3 length: 14 residues. Germline V gene data show CDR1 as LGHNA and CDR2 as YSLEER. Trimming pared 1 base from V and 8 bases from J, leaving 14 bases between.

This clonotype was seen ten or more times. The rearrangement uses TRBV7-2 and TRBJ1-1; the D is unclear. Germline-derived CDR1 and CDR2 are SGHTA and FQGNSA. Deletions cut 3 bases from V and 4 bases from J, with 12 bases between. The CDR3 has 14 residues. In nucleotides, the CDR3 is TGTGCCAGCAGCTTGGTGGGTTTGGGCACTGAAGCTTTCTTT. This encodes CASSLVGLGTEAFF.

This clonotype appeared a few times. The V call is TRBV15, the J call TRBJ2-3; D is unresolved. Trimming removed 2 bases from V and 6 bases from J, with 9 bases in between. Germline V lookup: CDR1 LNHNV, CDR2 YYDKDF (reference sequence). The CDR3 runs to 13 residues. The CDR3 is CATSRSLMDTQYF. The DNA of the CDR3 is TGTGCCACCAGCAGATCCTTGATGGATACGCAGTATTTT. The full variable domain, with the rest looked up from reference TRBV15 and TRBJ2-3, is DAMVIQNPRYQVTQFGKPVTLSCSQTLNHNVMYWYQQKSSQAPKLLFHYYDKDFNNEADTPDNFQSRRPNTSFCFLDIRSPGLGDTAMYLCATSRSLMDTQYFGPGTRLTVL.

This sequence joins TRBV5-1 and TRBJ1-3; D is possibly TRBD1 (5 bases). Germline CDR1 and CDR2: SGHRS and YFSETQ. Between the trimmed V and J ends, which lost 0 bases and 0 bases, there was a span of 7 bases. The CDR3 extends over 15 amino acids. This chain's CDR3 is CASSLEGLSGNTIYF. CDR3 nucleotides: TGCGCCAGCAGCTTGGAGGGGCTCTCTGGAAACACCATATATTTT.

This clonotype showed up just a few times. This chain links TRBV20-1 with TRBJ1-5, with 7 bases matching TRBD1. In germline, CDR1 is DFQATT, CDR2 SNEGSKA (reference sequence). J was trimmed by 2 bases and V by 5 bases; bases with no gene match: 6. This CDR3 is 14 amino acids long. The CDR3 sequence: CSAWDSGGNQPQHF. In DNA form, the CDR3 reads TGCAGTGCTTGGGACAGCGGTGGCAATCAGCCCCAGCATTTT.

This clonotype occurred a few times. V is TRBV6-5 and J is TRBJ2-5; 8 bases match TRBD2. V shed 4 bases and J 1 base; nucleotides not matched to a gene: 2. This CDR3 is built from 14 residues. The germline V gene encodes CDR1 MNHEY and CDR2 SVGAGI. The chain's CDR3 is CASSWTSRQETQYF. The CDR3, as DNA: TGTGCCAGCAGTTGGACTAGCCGCCAAGAGACCCAGTACTTC.

The chain couples TRBV7-9 to TRBJ2-7; D perhaps matches TRBD2 (5 bases). The V gene lost 10 bases and the J gene lost 7 bases, with 26 bases spanning the gap. Per germline, CDR1 SEHNR and CDR2 FQNEAQ (reference sequence). The CDR3 loop spans 15 amino acids. DNA for the CDR3: TGTGCCATCCAGAAGAGTCGGGATGGTCCGAGGGAGCAGTACTTC. Translating gives CAIQKSRDGPREQYF.

This clonotype came up many times. The chain links TRBV20-1 to TRBJ2-5; D gene unclear. From germline, CDR1 is DFQATT and CDR2 SNEGSKA (reference sequence). This CDR3 is built from 12 residues. V was pared by 1 base and J by 0 bases, with 3 bases between. The CDR3 DNA is TGCAGTGCTAGAGGGAACCAAGAGACCCAGTACTTC. Amino acid sequence: CSARGNQETQYF.

This clonotype showed up just a few times. This chain uses TRBV12-3 or TRBV12-4 with TRBJ2-1, with TRBD2 matching over 8 bases. V trimming: 0 bases; J trimming: 7 bases; junction bases outside the gene matches: 5. CDR3 length: 15 residues. The CDR3 bases are TGTGCCAGCAGTTTAGCGCAAGCGGGGGATAATGAGCAGTTCTTC. Its protein product is CASSLAQAGDNEQFF.

This clonotype has a handful of counts. This sequence joins TRBV20-1 and TRBJ2-7; D is undetermined. Germline values: CDR1 DFQATT, CDR2 SNEGSKA (reference sequence). CDR3 length: 14 residues. The V end lost 3 bases, the J end lost 0 bases, and 12 bases lay between the germline ends. CDR3 in DNA: TGCAGTGCTAGTTGGCCTACCTACTCCTACGAGCAGTACTTC. Its protein is CSASWPTYSYEQYF.

This clonotype was counted a few times. J is TRBJ2-1 and V is TRBV20-1; 12 bases line up with TRBD2. This CDR3 has 15 amino acids. CDR1 DFQATT and CDR2 SNEGSKA come from the germline V gene (reference sequence). The V segment lost 5 bases and the J segment 8 bases; nucleotides outside the gene matches: 10. The CDR3 DNA reads TGCAGTGCTCCCCATACTAGCGGGAGGCTCGATGAGCAGTTCTTC. It is translated as CSAPHTSGRLDEQFF.